The 19 T cell receptor beta chains in this list originate from one sample, sequenced in a study of blood T cell repertoires in COVID-19. Measured with immunoSEQ multiplex PCR; TCRdb has only the in-frame clones, and not every one. The table records under 200,000 clones, around nine tenths of them present only once. Sequencing was done on a sample of peripheral blood. The receptor source for this set is a man in his late teens or twenties with active or convalescent COVID-19.

This clone showed up just once. This chain links TRBV9 with TRBJ1-4; D remains ambiguous. The germline CDR1 and CDR2 sequences are SGDLS and YYNGEE. Trimming stripped 1 base from V and 2 bases from J, with 3 bases between. The CDR3 extends over 13 amino acids. The CDR3 sequence is CASSVSTNEKLFF. Written as DNA, the CDR3 is TGTGCCAGCAGCGTAAGCACTAATGAAAAACTGTTTTTT.

The chain links TRBV10-3 to TRBJ2-7, with 12 bases fitting TRBD2. CDR3 size: 14 residues. V trimming: 11 bases; J trimming: 2 bases; junction bases outside the gene matches: 7. Germline V gene data show CDR1 as ENHRY and CDR2 as SYGVKD. As DNA, the CDR3 is TGTGCCGCGAGAGGACTAGCGGGAACCTACGAGCAGTACTTC. This gives the protein CAARGLAGTYEQYF.

The CDR3: CASSYRGNQPQHF. CDR3 DNA: TGTGCCAGCAGTTACAGGGGAAATCAGCCCCAGCATTTT. The chain recombines TRBV6-2 or TRBV6-3 with TRBJ1-5; TRBD1 is a possible D gene (5 bases). The CDR3 runs 13 residues. Germline CDR1 reads MNHEY; CDR2 reads SVGEGT. Trimming shortened V by 2 bases and J by 4 bases, and 6 bases separated the two germline ends.

CDR3 amino acids: CASSLGQAGGTQYF. The CDR3 DNA reads as TGCGCCAGCAGCTTGGGACAGGCAGGAGGTACGCAGTATTTT. This rearrangement joins TRBV5-1 to TRBJ2-3; the D gene is possibly TRBD1 (6 bases). The V gene lost 0 bases and the J gene lost 8 bases, with 13 bases spanning the gap. This CDR3 contains 14 residues. From germline, CDR1 is SGHRS and CDR2 YFSETQ.

The gene calls are TRBV3-1 (or the pseudogene TRBV3-2) and TRBJ1-3; D is possibly TRBD1 (6 bases). Germline V gene data show CDR1 as LGHDT and CDR2 as YNNKEL (reference sequence). With 6 bases removed from V and 2 bases from J, the gap between germline ends came to 11 bases. CDR3 size: 14 residues. The CDR3 DNA sequence: TGTGCCAGCAGAACAGGGACGGCTGGAAACACCATATATTTT. Translating it yields CASRTGTAGNTIYF.

The chain carries TRBV19 and TRBJ2-1, with 9 bases aligning to TRBD2. CDR3 length: 16 residues. V lost 5 bases and J lost 5; bases outside the gene matches: 10. Looked up from germline, CDR1 is LNHDA and CDR2 is SQIVND (reference sequence). CDR3 sequence (DNA): TGTGCCAGTAGTTGGGGGCTAGCGGGGATAAACAATGAGCAGTTCTTC. Translated: CASSWGLAGINNEQFF.

The chain links TRBV24-1 to TRBJ2-3, with 7 nucleotides matching TRBD2. The CDR3 has 18 amino acids. Germline CDR1 is KGHDR and CDR2 is SFDVKD. The V and J ends lost 4 bases and 2 bases, in that order; junction bases with no gene match: 14. The CDR3 sequence is CATSDPEPTAGTTDTQYF. CDR3 sequence (DNA): TGTGCCACCAGTGACCCCGAGCCGACAGCGGGGACCACAGATACGCAGTATTTT.

The chain has TRBV2 and TRBJ1-2, with a tentative D call TRBD1 (6 bases). Trimming took 9 bases from V and 4 from J, leaving 18 bases between them. The CDR3 spans 14 residues. Germline V gene lookup returns CDR1 SNHLY and CDR2 FYNNEI. The CDR3: CARGRGAETYGYTF. CDR3 DNA sequence: TGTGCCAGGGGGAGGGGGGCCGAAACCTATGGCTACACCTTC.

The genes are TRBV12-3 or TRBV12-4 and TRBJ1-1; no definite D call. There are 13 residues in the CDR3. V was cut by 3 bases and J by 8 bases, with 13 bases left in between. The CDR3 is CASSFVGMGEAFF. For the CDR3, the DNA is TGTGCCAGCAGTTTTGTCGGGATGGGGGAAGCTTTCTTT.

In DNA, the CDR3 is TGTGCCAGTAGTCCAGGGGGCAGCTATAATTCACCCCTCCACTTT. Residues: CASSPGGSYNSPLHF. The chain carries TRBV19 and TRBJ1-6; the match to TRBD1 covers 8 bases. The CDR3 is 15 amino acids. The V segment lost 5 bases and the J segment 3 bases; nucleotides outside the gene matches: 3. Looked up from germline, CDR1 is LNHDA and CDR2 is SQIVND (reference sequence).

The J gene is TRBJ2-3, the V gene TRBV28; 7 nucleotides agree with TRBD1. The CDR3 covers 16 residues. V was pared by 6 bases and J by 3 bases, with 12 bases of the junction left unmatched. Germline V lookup: CDR1 MDHEN, CDR2 SYDVKM. DNA of the CDR3: TGTGCCAGCAGCCACGCCAGGGGGAAGAGAACAGATACGCAGTATTTT. Its protein product is CASSHARGKRTDTQYF.

V and J are TRBV29-1 and TRBJ2-3; 9 bases line up with TRBD2. V was clipped by 6 bases and J by 2 bases; unmatched bases: 6. The CDR3 is 14 amino acids. CDR1 is SQVTM and CDR2 is ANQGSEA in the germline V gene. CDR3: CSVFLAGDTDTQYF. The DNA for the CDR3 is TGCAGCGTATTTTTAGCGGGGGACACAGATACGCAGTATTTT.

V gene TRBV7-9 combines with J gene TRBJ2-2; 9 bases are a match to TRBD1. Per germline, CDR1 SEHNR and CDR2 FQNEAQ (reference sequence). Germline trimming cut 5 bases from V and 7 bases from J; bases unmatched to any gene: 8. The CDR3 totals 15 residues. The CDR3 sequence is CASSIRDRAVGELFF. The CDR3 bases are TGTGCCAGCAGCATCCGGGACAGGGCGGTCGGGGAGCTGTTTTTT.

The V and J genes are TRBV7-9 and TRBJ2-3; a weak D match, TRBD2 (5 bases). Per the germline V gene, CDR1 is SEHNR and CDR2 is FQNEAQ (reference sequence). V lost 1 base to trimming and J lost 0 bases, with 14 bases between them. The CDR3 length is 17 residues. The CDR3 spells CASSLGTLPGSTDTQYF. The CDR3 DNA reads as TGTGCCAGCAGCTTAGGGACCCTTCCGGGAAGCACAGATACGCAGTATTTT.

The chain is built from TRBV25-1 and TRBJ1-4; possible D gene TRBD1, 6 bases. The germline CDR1 and CDR2 sequences are MGHDK and SYGVNS. The CDR3 consists of 15 residues. Trimming left V 1 base short and J 7 bases short, with 13 bases between. The CDR3 is CASSEWLGGFEKLFF. CDR3 coding DNA: TGTGCCAGCAGTGAATGGTTAGGGGGTTTTGAAAAACTGTTTTTT.

The rearrangement uses TRBV6-5 and TRBJ1-5, with 9 bases lining up with TRBD1. This CDR3 has 15 residues. Trimming cost V 8 bases and J 1 base; bases outside gene matches: 6. Germline V CDR1 and CDR2: MNHEY, SVGAGI. In DNA form, the CDR3 reads TGTGCCAGCTGCCGGACAGGGGAGAGCAATCAGCCCCAGCATTTT. The encoded protein is CASCRTGESNQPQHF.

The chain has TRBV28 and TRBJ2-6; D call uncertain. Germline values: CDR1 MDHEN, CDR2 SYDVKM. There are 15 residues in the CDR3. The V and J ends lost 6 bases and 0 bases respectively, with 9 bases between them. As DNA, the CDR3 is TGTGCCAGCAGGTGGGCCCTCTCTGGGGCCAACGTCCTGACTTTC. This encodes CASRWALSGANVLTF.

The V and J genes are TRBV25-1 and TRBJ2-7; D is perhaps TRBD1 (6 bases). There are 12 residues in the CDR3. Germline V lookup: CDR1 MGHDK, CDR2 SYGVNS. V dropped 8 bases and J dropped 3 bases, with 11 bases sitting between them. The CDR3 sequence is CASRDNFYEQYF. Here the CDR3 DNA reads TGTGCCAGCCGGGACAATTTCTACGAGCAGTACTTC.

The chain combines TRBV3-1 (or the pseudogene TRBV3-2) with TRBJ1-1, with TRBD1 as a possible D gene (6 bases). The CDR3 is made up of 14 amino acids. V was cut by 8 bases and J by 5 bases, with 18 bases left in between. CDR1 is LGHDT and CDR2 is YNNKEL in the germline V gene (reference sequence). The CDR3 bases are TGTGCCAGCGCACCTCGATACAGGGAAACTGAAGCTTTCTTT. This codes for CASAPRYRETEAFF.